This entry is about one T cell receptor (beta chain). This entry is derived from a study of blood T cell repertoires in COVID-19. Study background: PBMCs, B-cell-depleted T cells, or T cells provided the cDNA or gDNA that made up the material.

Per germline, CDR1 ENHRY and CDR2 SYGVKD. V lost 4 bases and J lost 2; bases outside the gene matches: 6. The CDR3 is 17 amino acids. Sequencing was performed with immunoSEQ multiplex PCR; in TCRdb, only in-frame clones are kept and a portion is missing. The table shows about 300,000 clones, with roughly nine tenths occurring only once. The TCR comes from a woman aged 30 to 39 with COVID-19, enrolled during active disease. The rearrangement joins TRBV10-3 to TRBJ1-4; 11 positions match TRBD1. Specimen: peripheral blood. The CDR3 is CAISGGQGDATNEKLFF. As DNA, the CDR3 is TGTGCCATCAGTGGGGGACAGGGGGACGCCACTAATGAAAAACTGTTTTTT.